The clone carrying this TCR beta chain was counted only a few times. Its specificity is unknown. The data were taken from a study of early T cells in non-severe SARS-CoV-2 infection. Turning to the study itself: Unsorted whole blood bulk RNA was sequenced, with unpaired chains. Study-level points and caveats: Reliance on VDJdb matching favored anti-spike CD8 responses; private and CD4 specificities were missed.

Unique molecular identifiers were affixed to single, distinct cDNA molecules. One entry per CDR3 protein, called by TCRdb with MiXCR from the 5' RACE reads. The sample has about 81,000 distinct CDR3 sequences, about 6% seen once; the top ten hold roughly 7.8%. CDR3 length: 13 amino acids. V was shortened by 3 bases and J by 0 bases, with 5 bases between the two germline ends. Germline CDR1 reads MNHNY; CDR2 reads SVGAGI (reference sequence). The V gene is TRBV6-6, the J gene TRBJ1-1, with D hard to call. This clonotype originated in an adult who was a healthcare worker with PCR-confirmed SARS-CoV-2 infection or an uninfected control (not recorded which). The sample was whole blood. The CDR3 is CASSYYVNTEAFF. The CDR3 region has the DNA TGTGCCAGCAGTTATTATGTGAACACTGAAGCTTTCTTT.